The T cell receptor (beta chain) under discussion was sequenced for a study of cytomegalovirus exposure and HLA in healthy donors. To note about this clone: Its specificity is not known.

Study-level points and caveats: The authors listed 164 TCR beta chains as cytomegalovirus-associated. In a later analysis, productive TCRs from donors in an Asian-associated ancestry cluster reportedly carried fewer N-insertions than the cohort mean.

The PCR was carried out with 60 Vbeta primers and 13 Jbeta primers. Clones were read by immunoSEQ multiplex PCR, and TCRdb kept only the in-frame ones, dropping some. The data hold about 160,000 clones, with 80% to 85% observed a single time. The sequence came from a young man in good health and CMV-seronegative. Sequencing was carried out using PBMCs.

CDR3 residues: CASSTGLVNQPQHF. The CDR3 nucleotides are TGTGCCAGCAGTACAGGGTTAGTGAATCAGCCCCAGCATTTT. This chain connects TRBV2 to TRBJ1-5; a possible D gene is TRBD1 (6 bases). Germline lookup yields CDR1 SNHLY and CDR2 FYNNEI. This CDR3 has 14 residues. V was clipped by 5 bases and J by 4 bases, with 12 bases between them.